Listed below are T cell receptor beta chains from one sample, sequenced in a study of blood T cell repertoires in COVID-19. The method was immunoSEQ multiplex PCR; TCRdb's version includes in-frame clones alone and lacks a portion of them. Of about 320,000 clones in the sample, approximately 89% were seen once. The specimen was peripheral blood. These receptors originate from a woman in her 30s with COVID-19, enrolled during active disease. CDR3s include the opening cysteine and the closing phenylalanine or tryptophan. Fields, in order: V gene, D gene, J gene, clone size, CDR3 protein, CDR3 DNA. A D gene is named only where the DNA matches it firmly. The size entry is marked missing in some rows and otherwise reads once, few, many or a size class.

>TRBV4-1|TRBD1|TRBJ2-2|-
CASSREQGYNTGELFF
TGCGCCAGCAGCCGAGAACAGGGGTACAACACCGGGGAGCTGTTTTTT
>TRBV6-5|-|TRBJ1-3|-
CATQRALGNTIYF
TGTGCCACCCAGAGGGCATTGGGAAACACCATATATTTT
>TRBV19|TRBD2|TRBJ2-3|-
CASSASGGARDTQYF
TGTGCCAGTAGTGCTAGCGGGGGGGCCAGAGATACGCAGTATTTT
>TRBV9|-|TRBJ2-5|-
CASSVGRGQETQYF
TGTGCCAGCAGCGTAGGAAGGGGGCAAGAGACCCAGTACTTC
>TRBV6-5|TRBD1|TRBJ1-2|-
CASSSPGQGGYGYTF
TGTGCCAGCAGTTCCCCGGGACAGGGGGGCTATGGCTACACCTTC
>TRBV19|TRBD1|TRBJ1-1|-
CASSPLDRDTEAFF
TGTGCCAGTAGTCCTCTTGACAGGGACACTGAAGCTTTCTTT
>TRBV7-2|-|TRBJ1-2|-
CASSPRDYYGYTF
TGTGCCAGCAGCCCCCGGGACTATTATGGCTACACCTTC
>TRBV12-3/TRBV12-4|-|TRBJ1-2|-
CASSLSGKGYTF
TGTGCCAGCAGTTTATCCGGGAAGGGCTACACCTTC
>TRBV15|TRBD1|TRBJ2-7|-
CATSRDGRQGGEQYF
TGTGCCACCAGCAGAGATGGACGACAGGGGGGCGAGCAGTACTTC
>TRBV5-1|TRBD1|TRBJ1-2|-
CASSPVPGQGDHFYGYTF
TGCGCCAGCAGTCCAGTCCCGGGACAGGGGGACCACTTCTATGGCTACACCTTC
>TRBV21-1|-|TRBJ1-1|-
CANHKGQGLTEAFF
TGTGCCAACCATAAGGGGCAGGGGCTAACTGAAGCTTTCTTT
>TRBV7-6|TRBD1|TRBJ2-1|-
CASSLMGTAYNEQFF
TGTGCCAGCAGCCTGATGGGGACAGCGTACAATGAGCAGTTCTTC
>TRBV5-1|TRBD1|TRBJ2-5|-
CASSLRQGLGTQYF
TGCGCCAGCAGCTTACGACAGGGTTTGGGGACCCAGTACTTC
>TRBV19|TRBD1|TRBJ1-5|-
CASSHQGGNQPQHF
TGTGCCAGTAGTCATCAGGGGGGAAATCAGCCCCAGCATTTT
>TRBV29-1|TRBD1|TRBJ2-7|once
CSVSQTHRGTYEQYF
TGCAGCGTCTCCCAGACACACAGGGGCACCTACGAGCAGTACTTC
>TRBV7-2|-|TRBJ2-1|-
CASSLDRAGVNEQFF
TGTGCCAGCAGCTTAGATAGGGCAGGGGTAAACGAGCAGTTCTTC
>TRBV7-6|-|TRBJ1-5|once
CASSLGTVGQPQHF
TGTGCCAGCAGCTTAGGGACAGTGGGACAGCCCCAGCATTTT
>TRBV24-1|TRBD2|TRBJ2-3|-
CATSDPTSGTDTQYF
TGTGCCACCAGTGATCCGACTAGCGGCACAGATACGCAGTATTTT
>TRBV10-1|-|TRBJ2-5|-
CASSESGREETQYF
TGCGCCAGCAGTGAGTCGGGCAGGGAAGAGACCCAGTACTTC
>TRBV5-1|TRBD2|TRBJ2-3|-
CASSLVLAGGQYF
TGCGCCAGCAGCTTGGTTCTTGCGGGGGGGCAGTATTTT
>TRBV6-5|TRBD1|TRBJ1-2|-
CASSSGQGALSGYTF
TGTGCCAGCAGTTCGGGACAGGGGGCCTTAAGTGGCTACACCTTC
>TRBV2|TRBD1|TRBJ1-2|-
CASSHLGTGYGYTF
TGTGCCAGCAGTCACTTGGGGACAGGCTATGGCTACACCTTC
>TRBV19|TRBD1|TRBJ2-7|-
CASSMSNRGYEQYF
TGTGCCAGTAGTATGTCGAACAGGGGCTACGAGCAGTACTTC
>TRBV3-1/TRBV3-2|TRBD1|TRBJ1-5|-
CASSRSGVQGDQPQHF
TGTGCCAGCAGCCGTTCTGGTGTACAGGGGGATCAGCCCCAGCATTTT
>TRBV6-5|-|TRBJ1-5|-
CASTRRPLGSQPQHF
TGTGCCAGCACACGTAGGCCCCTCGGGAGTCAGCCCCAGCATTTT
>TRBV28|TRBD1|TRBJ2-4|few
CASRRQGGNIQYF
TGTGCCAGCAGACGACAGGGGGGAAACATTCAGTACTTC
>TRBV9|-|TRBJ2-3|-
CASSASSSTDTQYF
TGTGCCAGCAGCGCGAGTAGTAGCACAGATACGCAGTATTTT
>TRBV19|TRBD1|TRBJ1-5|-
CASSIDHPQGDQPQHF
TGTGCCAGTAGTATAGACCACCCCCAGGGGGATCAGCCCCAGCATTTT
>TRBV29-1|TRBD1|TRBJ1-5|once
CSARQGEPQHF
TGCAGCGCGAGACAGGGCGAGCCCCAGCATTTT
>TRBV6-5|-|TRBJ1-1|-
CASGGKAEAFF
TGTGCCAGCGGGGGGAAGGCTGAAGCTTTCTTT
>TRBV6-2/TRBV6-3|TRBD2|TRBJ2-1|-
CASSYHPRGGEQFF
TGTGCCAGCAGTTACCACCCCCGGGGGGGCGAGCAGTTCTTC
>TRBV14|TRBD1|TRBJ1-6|-
CASSRRQGLWSPLHF
TGTGCCAGCAGCCGTCGACAGGGTTTGTGGTCACCCCTCCACTTT
>TRBV19|TRBD2|TRBJ2-2|-
CASSLILAGGTGELFF
TGTGCCAGTAGCCTTATACTAGCGGGGGGCACCGGGGAGCTGTTTTTT
>TRBV5-8|TRBD1|TRBJ1-3|-
CASSQGQTIGNTIYF
TGTGCCAGCAGCCAGGGACAGACCATTGGAAACACCATATATTTT
>TRBV7-2|-|TRBJ2-7|-
CASSLKVGGRLNEQYF
TGTGCCAGCAGCTTAAAGGTCGGGGGTCGGCTGAACGAGCAGTACTTC
>TRBV6-5|TRBD1|TRBJ2-4|-
CASSYGTGGLIQYF
TGTGCCAGCAGTTACGGGACAGGGGGTCTCATTCAGTACTTC
>TRBV30|TRBD1|TRBJ1-2|once
CASDRGAYGYTF
TGTGCCTCGGACAGGGGGGCCTATGGCTACACCTTC
>TRBV5-6|TRBD2|TRBJ2-5|-
CASSFGGEQTQYF
TGTGCCAGCAGCTTTGGGGGGGAACAGACCCAGTACTTC
>TRBV7-9|TRBD1|TRBJ2-5|-
CASGQGVASYSQETQYF
TGTGCCAGCGGGCAGGGGGTAGCGTCGTACTCCCAAGAGACCCAGTACTTC
>TRBV27|-|TRBJ2-5|-
CASSLWGGPQETQYF
TGTGCCAGCAGTTTATGGGGGGGGCCCCAAGAGACCCAGTACTTC
>TRBV3-1/TRBV3-2|TRBD1|TRBJ2-7|-
CASSQVMGQGNPYEQYF
TGTGCCAGCAGCCAAGTTATGGGACAGGGGAACCCCTACGAGCAGTACTTC
>TRBV4-1|-|TRBJ1-2|-
CASSQVSDTRDYTF
TGCGCCAGCAGCCAGGTATCAGACACTAGGGATTACACCTTC
>TRBV5-5|TRBD2|TRBJ2-5|-
CASRVPGGMETQYF
TGTGCCAGCAGAGTACCGGGGGGGATGGAGACCCAGTACTTC
>TRBV5-4|TRBD2|TRBJ2-7|-
CASSLPSGGSEQYF
TGTGCCAGCAGCTTGCCCAGCGGGGGTTCCGAGCAGTACTTC
>TRBV2|-|TRBJ1-2|once
CASSRWGSGYTF
TGTGCCAGCAGTAGATGGGGCAGTGGCTACACCTTC
>TRBV28|TRBD1|TRBJ1-1|-
CASSFFWTGEAFF
TGTGCCAGCAGTTTTTTTTGGACAGGAGAAGCTTTCTTT
>TRBV24-1|TRBD2|TRBJ2-1|-
CATSDLRSGSSYNEQFF
TGTGCCACCAGTGATTTGCGTAGCGGGAGCTCCTACAATGAGCAGTTCTTC
>TRBV6-6|-|TRBJ2-7|-
CASSRPTGIEQYF
TGTGCCAGCAGTCGCCCCACAGGGATCGAGCAGTACTTC